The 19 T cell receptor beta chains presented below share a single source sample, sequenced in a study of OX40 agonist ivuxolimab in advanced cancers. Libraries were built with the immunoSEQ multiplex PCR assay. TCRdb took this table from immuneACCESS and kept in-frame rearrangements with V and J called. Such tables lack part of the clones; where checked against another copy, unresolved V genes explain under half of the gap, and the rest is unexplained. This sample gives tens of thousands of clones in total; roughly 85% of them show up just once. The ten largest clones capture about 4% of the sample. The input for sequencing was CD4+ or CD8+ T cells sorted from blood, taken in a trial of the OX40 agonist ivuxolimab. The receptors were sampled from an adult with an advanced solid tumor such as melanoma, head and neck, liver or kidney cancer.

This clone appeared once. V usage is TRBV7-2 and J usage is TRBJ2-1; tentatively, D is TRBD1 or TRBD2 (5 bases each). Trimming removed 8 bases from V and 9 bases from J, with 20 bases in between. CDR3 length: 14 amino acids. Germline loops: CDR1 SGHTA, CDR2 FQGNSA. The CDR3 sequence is CASASGPNSGEQFF. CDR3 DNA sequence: TGTGCCAGCGCCTCGGGACCCAACTCGGGTGAGCAGTTCTTC.

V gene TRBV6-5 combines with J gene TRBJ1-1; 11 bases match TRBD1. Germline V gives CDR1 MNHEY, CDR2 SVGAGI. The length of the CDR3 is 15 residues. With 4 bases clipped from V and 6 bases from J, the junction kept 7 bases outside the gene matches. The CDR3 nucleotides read TGTGCCAGCAGTTCCTGGGGACAGGGGGACGCTGAAGCTTTCTTT. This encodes CASSSWGQGDAEAFF.

CDR3 sequence: CASSIRDSYEQYF. Here the CDR3 DNA reads TGTGCCAGCAGCATCCGGGACAGCTACGAGCAGTACTTC. The V gene is TRBV11-3, the J gene TRBJ2-7; 7 nucleotides line up with TRBD1. With 5 bases clipped from V and 3 bases from J, the junction kept 4 bases outside the gene matches. This CDR3 is built from 13 residues. Germline CDR1 SGHNT, CDR2 YENEEA.

CDR3 loop: CASSLPGADTQYF. CDR3 in DNA: TGTGCCAGCAGCTTGCCAGGGGCAGATACGCAGTATTTT. The chain joins TRBV5-4 to TRBJ2-3, with D perhaps TRBD1 (6 bases). The CDR3 contains 13 residues. Looked up from germline, CDR1 is SGHNT and CDR2 is YYREEE (reference sequence). The germline V and J ends were trimmed by 1 base and 4 bases, with 7 bases remaining between them.

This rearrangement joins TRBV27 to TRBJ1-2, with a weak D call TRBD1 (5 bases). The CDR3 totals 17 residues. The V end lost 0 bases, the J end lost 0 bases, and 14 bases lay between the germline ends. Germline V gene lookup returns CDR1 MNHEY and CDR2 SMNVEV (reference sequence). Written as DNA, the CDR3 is TGTGCCAGCAGTTTATCGATCGGGGCTGTTTCTAACTATGGCTACACCTTC. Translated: CASSLSIGAVSNYGYTF.

The CDR3 reads CASSEAMAPNQPQHF. The CDR3 DNA reads TGTGCCAGCAGTGAAGCTATGGCACCTAATCAGCCCCAGCATTTT. The chain links TRBV2 to TRBJ1-5; D gene unclear. This CDR3 is built from 15 residues. Trimming pared 0 bases from V and 4 bases from J, leaving 10 bases between. Germline CDR1 SNHLY, CDR2 FYNNEI.

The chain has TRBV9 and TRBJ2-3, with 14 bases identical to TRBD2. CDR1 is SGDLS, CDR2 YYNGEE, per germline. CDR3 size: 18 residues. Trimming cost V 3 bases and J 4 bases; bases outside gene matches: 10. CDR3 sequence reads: CASSGSGTSGRVADTQYF. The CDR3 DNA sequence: TGTGCCAGCAGCGGTTCCGGGACTAGCGGGAGAGTCGCAGATACGCAGTATTTT.

The CDR3, as DNA: TGTGCCAGCAGTTACTCGGGGACAGGGTTTTACGAGCAGTACTTC. It is translated as CASSYSGTGFYEQYF. The chain carries TRBV6-6 and TRBJ2-7; TRBD1 agrees at 9 bases. V shed 0 bases and J 4 bases; nucleotides not matched to a gene: 4. The CDR3 runs 15 residues. Germline V gives CDR1 MNHNY, CDR2 SVGAGI (reference sequence).

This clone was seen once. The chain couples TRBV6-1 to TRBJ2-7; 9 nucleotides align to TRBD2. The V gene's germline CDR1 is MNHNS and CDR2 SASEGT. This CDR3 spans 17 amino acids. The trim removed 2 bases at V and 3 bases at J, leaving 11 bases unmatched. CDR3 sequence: CASSEFRLAGSGYEQYF. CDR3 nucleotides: TGTGCCAGCAGTGAATTCCGGCTAGCGGGATCGGGCTACGAGCAGTACTTC.

The DNA for the CDR3 is TGCGCCAGCAGACAACAGGATTTCGGAGATACGCAGTATTTT. This sequence encodes CASRQQDFGDTQYF. The chain joins TRBV5-1 to TRBJ2-3; a possible D gene is TRBD1 (5 bases). The CDR3 contains 14 residues. V was trimmed by 5 bases and J by 5 bases, leaving 15 bases between them. Germline V CDR1 and CDR2: SGHRS, YFSETQ.

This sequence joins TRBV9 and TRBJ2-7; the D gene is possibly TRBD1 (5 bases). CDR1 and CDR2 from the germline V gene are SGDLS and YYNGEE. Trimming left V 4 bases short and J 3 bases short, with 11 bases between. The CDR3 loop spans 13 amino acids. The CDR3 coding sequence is TGTGCCAGCAGCACCGGACACCTCTACGAGCAGTACTTC. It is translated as CASSTGHLYEQYF.

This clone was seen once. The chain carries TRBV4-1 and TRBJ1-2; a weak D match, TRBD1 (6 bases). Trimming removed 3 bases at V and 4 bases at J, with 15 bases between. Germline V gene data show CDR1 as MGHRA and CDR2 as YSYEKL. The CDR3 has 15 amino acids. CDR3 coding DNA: TGCGCCAGCAGCCAGACCCTCACAGGGTTCTATGGCTACACCTTC. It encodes CASSQTLTGFYGYTF.

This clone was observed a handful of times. CDR3 nucleotide sequence: TGCGCCAGCAGCTCTGGTGGGCCGGGGACCCAGTACTTC. It codes for CASSSGGPGTQYF. The chain uses TRBV5-1 and TRBJ2-5, with no clear D. Per germline, CDR1 SGHRS and CDR2 YFSETQ. The CDR3 contains 13 residues. V lost 3 bases to trimming and J lost 7 bases, with 13 bases between them. Combining the CDR3 with reference TRBV5-1 and TRBJ2-5 gives the whole variable domain KAGVTQTPRYLIKTRGQQVTLSCSPISGHRSVSWYQQTPGQGLQFLFEYFSETQRNKGNFPGRFSGRQFSNSRSEMNVSTLELGDSALYLCASSSGGPGTQYFGPGTRLLVL.

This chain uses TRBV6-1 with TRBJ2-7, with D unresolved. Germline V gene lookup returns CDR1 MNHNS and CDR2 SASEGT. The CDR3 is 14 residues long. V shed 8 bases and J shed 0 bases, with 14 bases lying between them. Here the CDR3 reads CASQWAEGSYEQYF. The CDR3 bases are TGTGCCAGCCAGTGGGCAGAAGGCTCCTACGAGCAGTACTTC.

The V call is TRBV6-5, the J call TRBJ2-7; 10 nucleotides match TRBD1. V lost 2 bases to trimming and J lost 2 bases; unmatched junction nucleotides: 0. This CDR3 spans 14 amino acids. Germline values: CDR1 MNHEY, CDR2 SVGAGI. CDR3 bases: TGTGCCAGCAGTTACGGACAGGGGGCCTACGAGCAGTACTTC. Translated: CASSYGQGAYEQYF.

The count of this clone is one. The CDR3 bases are TGTGCCAGCAGCTTAAGGGGAAACTCCTACAATGAGCAGTTCTTC. Translation: CASSLRGNSYNEQFF. V usage is TRBV11-3 and J usage is TRBJ2-1; maybe TRBD1 (5 bases). The CDR3 contains 15 residues. V lost 2 bases, J lost 0 bases, and 8 bases lay in between. CDR1 and CDR2 (germline): SGHNT, YENEEA.

CDR3 DNA: TGTGCCAGCAGCTTAGAACCTTCAGCCTTCTTCGCCAATGAGCAGTTCTTC. It is translated as CASSLEPSAFFANEQFF. This rearrangement joins TRBV7-3 to TRBJ2-1; no reliable D call. Germline V gene lookup returns CDR1 SGHTA and CDR2 FQGTGA. The germline V and J ends were trimmed by 2 bases and 6 bases, with 20 bases remaining between them. The CDR3 runs to 17 residues.

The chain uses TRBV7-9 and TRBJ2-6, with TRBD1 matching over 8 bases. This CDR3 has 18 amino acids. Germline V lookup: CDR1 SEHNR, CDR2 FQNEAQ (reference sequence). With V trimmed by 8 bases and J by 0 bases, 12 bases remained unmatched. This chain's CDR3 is CASLRPGQVVSGANVLTF. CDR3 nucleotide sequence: TGTGCCAGCTTACGGCCGGGACAGGTTGTCTCTGGGGCCAACGTCCTGACTTTC. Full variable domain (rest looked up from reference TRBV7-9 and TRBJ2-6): DTGVSQNPRHKITKRGQNVTFRCDPISEHNRLYWYRQTLGQGPEFLTYFQNEAQLEKSRLLSDRFSAERPKGSFSTLEIQRTEQGDSAMYLCASLRPGQVVSGANVLTFGAGSRLTVL.

This CDR3 is CASCAGSLSSGNTIYF. CDR3 DNA: TGTGCCAGTTGTGCCGGCAGTTTGAGCTCTGGAAACACCATATATTTT. V gene TRBV9 combines with J gene TRBJ1-3, with D unclear. Trimming took off 8 bases at V and 0 bases at J, with 18 bases between the two ends. Germline V lookup: CDR1 SGDLS, CDR2 YYNGEE. This CDR3 is 16 amino acids long.